This T cell receptor beta chain was sequenced for a study of cytomegalovirus exposure and HLA in healthy donors. About the research overall: Samples from HLA-typed donors yielded some 85 million unique TCRs in an early data release. Genotyping showed roughly 81% of over 350 donors falling in the Caucasian-associated ancestry cluster.

The germline V gene encodes CDR1 MNHEY and CDR2 SVGAGI. The CDR3 sequence is 14 residues long. Trimming at V came to 10 bases and at J to 1 base, leaving 8 bases not matched to a gene. At sampling all donors were nominally healthy, likely with unrecorded immune exposures. Vbeta (60) and Jbeta (13) primers were used in the PCR. TCRdb's table, derived via immunoSEQ multiplex PCR, lists solely in-frame clones and lacks some. The sample's table shows some 55,000 clones. The sample was PBMCs. J is TRBJ2-3 and V is TRBV6-5, with TRBD1 identical over 7 bases. This receptor was obtained from a man younger than 30 in good health and CMV-seropositive. CDR3 sequence: CATQDRVGTDTQYF. Written as DNA, the CDR3 is TGTGCCACCCAAGACAGGGTGGGCACAGATACGCAGTATTTT.